A selection of T cell receptor beta chains follows, all from one sample in a study of blood T cells in healthy people across ages. From the 5' RACE reads, TCRdb called clonotypes with MiXCR, one entry per CDR3 protein. The repertoire holds 1,500,000 or so distinct CDR3 sequences, with approximately 43% as singletons. The sequenced sample was blood. Receptors were obtained from a woman in her late teens or twenties in good health. Both conserved end residues are part of each CDR3.

TRBV5-4	CASSAAGRTSTDTQYF
TRBV4-2	CASSQNENTEAFF
TRBV29-1	CSAMDRGRKNQPQHF
TRBV27	CASKDLGTGSYEQYF
TRBV7-2	CASSLDSGGPQNIQYF
TRBV7-2	CASSFIRPGGKEKLFF
TRBV12-3/TRBV12-4	CASIPSGGETQYF
TRBV6-2/TRBV6-3	CASSYSPSSQETQYF
TRBV7-6	CASSITGGGSPLHF
TRBV7-9	CASSVVSESYEQYF
TRBV29-1	CSALLGVEQFF
TRBV7-9	CASSGTYSLLHF
TRBV6-2/TRBV6-3	CASSYWTGGRGYTF
TRBV3-1	CASSHRTYQETQFF
TRBV28	CASSLRSGGNEKLFF
TRBV20-1	CSARVGGVYNEQYF
TRBV29-1	CSVAPLRSSYEQYF
TRBV12-3/TRBV12-4	CASKGASLWELFF
TRBV6-2/TRBV6-3	CASSYDSGTPYEQYF
TRBV20-1	CSAGEFSTDTQYF
TRBV7-9	CASSPIRRGEKLFF
TRBV19	CASRAGQGTRFNEQFF
TRBV25-1	CASSDILTGVNTEAFF
TRBV4-3	CASSQSLTASSYEQYF
TRBV7-2	CASSLLDGGSRYEQYF
TRBV15	CATSRETVTAEQYF
TRBV7-2	CASTLQGINYGYTF
TRBV28	CATQTGHTYEQYF
TRBV27	CASMNQPQHF
TRBV6-2/TRBV6-3	CASSYWQSNQPQHF
TRBV4-1	CASSQGTLSYNEQYF
TRBV6-1	CASGRDGPDTQYF
TRBV6-2/TRBV6-3	CATEDPGLAIRPYF
TRBV7-3	CASSPQAGENTEAFF
TRBV4-3	CASSQDFRGGNYGYTF
TRBV27	CASRPTTLGLAGEAVPPAQGEQYF
TRBV28	CASSSHGTAAKNIQYF
TRBV4-3	CASSRQRETYEQYF
TRBV7-2	CASSLGLAGGYSYEQYF
TRBV20-1	CSARDRALFNQPQHF
TRBV7-2	CASSDPPGLAFF
TRBV7-2	CASSLSQVGMPQHF
TRBV5-1	CASSLGDWNTGELFF
TRBV20-1	CSARPPTGKESEKLFF
TRBV6-6	CASSHFPTGGDYGYTF
TRBV7-3	CASSQGIRGEQYF
TRBV4-1	CASSQYRAGANVLTF
TRBV20-1	CSATAGETSTDTQYF